This TCR beta chain was sequenced in a study of T cells in tuberculosis (dated by TCRdb to the late 2010s). Context from the whole study: To characterize T cells specific for the mycobacterial lipid antigen glucose monomycolate (GMM), the study used CD1B tetramers together with high-throughput TCR immunosequencing. With approximately nine people per group, a South African clinical cohort compared IGRA-negative adolescents, IGRA-positive adolescents with latent tuberculosis, and adults with active tuberculosis. PBMC from active tuberculosis patients were archived either before standard anti-tuberculosis treatment began or within 7 days of its start.

According to the study, the label for this sample's time point signals: new active TB diagnosis, blood taken before or within 7 days of starting treatment. The active tuberculosis patients were newly diagnosed, HIV-seronegative South African adults aged 18 years or older. Confirmation of active tuberculosis was obtained by positive sputum smear microscopy and/or positive M. tuberculosis culture. Immunosequencing was performed on unsorted cryopreserved PBMC, with 90,000 to 100,000 T cells per clinical donor covered on average. Based on the germline V gene, the CDR1 and CDR2 sequences are SGDLS and YYNGEE. Reading from cysteine to phenylalanine, the CDR3 counts 13 amino acids. This entry keeps only the CDR3 DNA: 39 bases, framed from base 1. Relative to germline, V is 0 bases shorter and J is 15 bases shorter, with 15 bases between their ends. With regard to this clone: Its antigen has not been determined. Base qualities are not recorded, but no much larger clone differs from it by a single base.

TCR libraries were generated with the immunoSEQ multiplex PCR assay, using TCR-beta and/or TCR-alpha/delta assays for each sample. Amplified TCR libraries were sequenced on the Illumina high-throughput platform. The original methods were these. Clustering and dimensionality reduction relied on pairwise TCRdist distances among GMM-specific receptors from T cells that were either sorted ex vivo or expanded in vitro. Each clinical repertoire was scored by mean NN-distance, the average TCRdist to the nearest 10% of tetramer-positive reference sequences. To compute GEM TCR motif frequency, the fraction of unique TCRs matching known GEM sequences by V/J usage and CDR3 length was calculated. Linear discriminant analysis with leave-one-out cross-validation, implemented in scikit-learn, was used to classify active tuberculosis. TCRdb limited this immuneACCESS table to in-frame rearrangements with V and J called. A share of clones is missing; checked studies link under half to unresolved V genes, and the rest is unexplained. That table supplies the V and J calls and clone size; D and trimming were determined from the DNA. For this sample the table gives tens of thousands of clones, of which approximately 93% were detected only once. The ten largest clonotypes hold roughly 4% of the sample.

The research as a whole found: Shorter CDR3-alpha lengths in active tuberculosis patients partly drove the smaller NN-distances, and the TCR-beta difference was not statistically significant. Clinical samples were selected based on which cryopreserved specimens were available, and the active tuberculosis cases were adults whereas the controls were adolescents. Active tuberculosis TCR-alpha repertoires showed smaller mean NN-distances to GMM-specific TCRs than IGRA-negative controls, suggesting clonal expansion of these TCRs. An accuracy of 85% to 90% (AUROC roughly 0.87) was reached by a classifier using the diverse GMM-specific repertoire, compared with 70% to 75% accuracy when GEM motif frequencies were used.

This sequence was found in an adult with tuberculosis. Sequenced material: PBMCs, taken at tuberculosis diagnosis. Recombination connected TRBV9 to TRBJ1-4; TRBD1 might be the D gene, on 5 matching bases. The DNA sequence is given as TGTGCCAGCAGCGTAGACCTAGGGGAACGGATGTTTTTT. Translated, it reads CASSVDLGERMFF.